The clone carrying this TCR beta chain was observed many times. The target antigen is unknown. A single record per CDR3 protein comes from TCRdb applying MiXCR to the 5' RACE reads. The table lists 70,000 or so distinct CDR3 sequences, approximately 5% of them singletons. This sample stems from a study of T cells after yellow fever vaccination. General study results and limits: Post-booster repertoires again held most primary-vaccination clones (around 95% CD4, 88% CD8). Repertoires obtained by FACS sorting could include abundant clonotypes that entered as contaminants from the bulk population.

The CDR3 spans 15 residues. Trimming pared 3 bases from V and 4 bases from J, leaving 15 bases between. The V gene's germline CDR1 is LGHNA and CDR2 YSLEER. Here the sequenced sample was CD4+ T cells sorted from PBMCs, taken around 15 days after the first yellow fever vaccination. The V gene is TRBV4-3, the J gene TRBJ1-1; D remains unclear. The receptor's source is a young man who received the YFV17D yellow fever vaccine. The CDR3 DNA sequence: TGCGCCAGCAGCCAGGGCCCCGGGGTGGCCACTGAAGCTTTCTTT. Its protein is CASSQGPGVATEAFF.